These T cell receptor beta chains were read from a single sample in a study of blood T cell repertoires in COVID-19. Some clones are missing from TCRdb's copy, which holds only in-frame ones; the method was immunoSEQ multiplex PCR. Of about 170,000 clones in the sample, roughly 80% were seen once. Sequenced input: PBMCs or T cells enriched from blood (not recorded which). The origin of the receptors is a man aged 45 to 65 who had recovered from COVID-19. CDR3s include the opening cysteine and the closing phenylalanine or tryptophan. Fields, in order: V gene, CDR3 protein.

TRBV21-1	CASCLPFTSNYGYTF
TRBV5-6	CASSQMTGNKGNEKLFF
TRBV28	CASSSTGLDYEQYF
TRBV15	CATSSTGTVQPQHF
TRBV7-2	CASSLQGAIGNEQFF
TRBV4-1	CASSQEGGWSSEAFF
TRBV10-3	CAVGQGAIYGYTF
TRBV7-3	CASSPTSGDYNEQFF
TRBV5-4	CASSLRGGAANEKLFF
TRBV11-2	CASSFLLEESEQYF
TRBV12-3/TRBV12-4	CASSFTANYGYTF
TRBV5-6	CASSSLYEQYF
TRBV28	CASSAGTGSGNTIYF
TRBV10-3	CAISELQGSNQPQHF
TRBV9	CASSPREGRRNTGELFF
TRBV3-1/TRBV3-2	CASSQAGGLDEQYF